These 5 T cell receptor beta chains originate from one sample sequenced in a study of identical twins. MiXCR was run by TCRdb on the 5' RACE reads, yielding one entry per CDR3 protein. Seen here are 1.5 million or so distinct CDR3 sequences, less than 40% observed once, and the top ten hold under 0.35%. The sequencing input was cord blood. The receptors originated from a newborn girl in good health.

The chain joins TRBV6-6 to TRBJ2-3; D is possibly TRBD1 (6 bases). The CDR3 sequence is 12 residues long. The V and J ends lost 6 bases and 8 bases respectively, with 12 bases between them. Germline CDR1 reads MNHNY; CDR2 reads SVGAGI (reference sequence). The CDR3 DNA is TGTGCCAGCAGAACAGGGTCGGGTACGCAGTATTTT. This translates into CASRTGSGTQYF.

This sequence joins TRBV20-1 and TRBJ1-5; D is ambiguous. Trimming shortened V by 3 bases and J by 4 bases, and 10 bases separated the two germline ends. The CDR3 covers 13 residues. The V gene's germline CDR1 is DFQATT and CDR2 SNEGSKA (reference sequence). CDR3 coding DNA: TGCAGTGCTAGTTTTACAGTTAATCAGCCCCAGCATTTT. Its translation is CSASFTVNQPQHF.

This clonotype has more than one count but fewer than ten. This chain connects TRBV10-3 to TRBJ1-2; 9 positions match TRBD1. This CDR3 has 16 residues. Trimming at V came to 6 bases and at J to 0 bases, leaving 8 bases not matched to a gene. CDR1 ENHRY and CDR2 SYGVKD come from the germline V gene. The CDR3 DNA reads TGTGCCATCAGCGACGGGACAGGGACCTCTAACTATGGCTACACCTTC. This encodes CAISDGTGTSNYGYTF.

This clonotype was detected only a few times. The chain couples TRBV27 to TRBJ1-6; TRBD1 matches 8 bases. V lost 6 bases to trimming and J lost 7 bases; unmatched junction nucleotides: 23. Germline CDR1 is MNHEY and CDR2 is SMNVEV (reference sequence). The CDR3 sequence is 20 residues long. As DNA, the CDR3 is TGTGCCAGCAGCCAACGGACAGGGAGGATACCCTTTTGGATCAATTCACCCCTCCACTTT. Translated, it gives CASSQRTGRIPFWINSPLHF.

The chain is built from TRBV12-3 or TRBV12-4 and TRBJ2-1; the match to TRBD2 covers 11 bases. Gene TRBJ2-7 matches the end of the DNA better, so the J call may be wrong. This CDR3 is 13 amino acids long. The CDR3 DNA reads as TGTGCCAGCGGGACTAGCGGACACAATGAGCAGTACTTC. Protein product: CASGTSGHNEQYF.